Listed below are T cell receptor beta chains from one sample, sequenced in a study of T cells in Graves' hyperthyroidism and ophthalmopathy. TCRdb fed the multiplex PCR reads into MiXCR, producing one record per CDR3 protein. Of about 380,000 distinct CDR3 sequences in the sample, approximately 18% were seen once. Input material: blood. Receptors were obtained from a man aged 18 to 30 with Graves' ophthalmopathy. Each CDR3 is given with its conserved first and last residue. Fields, in order: CDR3 length, D gene, V gene, clone size, J gene, CDR3 protein, CDR3 DNA. A D gene is named only where the DNA matches it firmly. A row's size may be missing; if present it is once, few, many or a size class.

15	TRBD2	TRBV19	few	TRBJ2-7	CASSLLGGGTYEQYF	TGTGCCAGTAGTCTCCTCGGCGGGGGGACCTACGAGCAGTACTTC
15	NA	TRBV5-1	NA	TRBJ2-3	CASSVSGGRTDTQYF	TGCGCCAGCAGTGTATCGGGTGGGCGCACAGATACGCAGTATTTT
14	NA	TRBV2	many	TRBJ2-3	CASSTGLETDTQYF	TGTGCCAGCAGCACAGGGTTGGAGACAGATACGCAGTATTTT
16	TRBD1	TRBV12-3/TRBV12-4	NA	TRBJ1-5	CASSLFDRVRDQPQHF	TGTGCCAGCAGTTTATTTGACAGGGTAAGGGATCAGCCCCAGCATTTT
12	NA	TRBV3-1	many	TRBJ2-7	CASSLTRAEQYF	TGTGCCAGCAGCCTAACGAGGGCCGAGCAGTACTTC
15	NA	TRBV9	many	TRBJ1-1	CASSVEAELDTEAFF	TGTGCCAGCAGCGTAGAAGCGGAATTGGACACTGAAGCTTTCTTT
16	TRBD1	TRBV7-3	many	TRBJ1-1	CASSRTGTGGNTEAFF	TGTGCCAGCAGCCGTACCGGGACAGGGGGGAACACTGAAGCTTTCTTT
15	NA	TRBV5-1	many	TRBJ1-3	CASSGGQSSGNTIYF	TGCGCCAGCAGCGGAGGACAGTCCTCTGGAAACACCATATATTTT
12	TRBD1	TRBV5-1	few	TRBJ2-1	CASRLDRSEQFF	TGCGCCAGCAGGTTGGACAGGAGCGAGCAGTTCTTC
15	NA	TRBV5-1	many	TRBJ1-1	CASSFLGGADTEAFF	TGCGCCAGCAGCTTTTTGGGGGGCGCGGACACTGAAGCTTTCTTT
13	NA	TRBV20-1	many	TRBJ1-4	CSAARGADEKLFF	TGCAGTGCCGCCCGCGGGGCGGACGAAAAACTGTTTTTT
19	TRBD1	TRBV11-2	many	TRBJ1-1	CASSVKWAWTGGMGTEAFF	TGTGCCAGCAGCGTCAAGTGGGCCTGGACAGGGGGCATGGGCACTGAAGCTTTCTTT
12	NA	TRBV10-3	NA	TRBJ1-5	CAIRGSGQPQHF	TGTGCCATCAGGGGAAGCGGCCAGCCCCAGCATTTT
15	TRBD1	TRBV24-1	few	TRBJ2-7	CATSDRPGQGSEQYF	TGTGCCACCAGTGACCGCCCGGGACAGGGGAGTGAGCAGTACTTC
13	NA	TRBV10-3	many	TRBJ1-1	CAISESVDTEAFF	TGTGCCATCAGTGAGTCGGTGGACACTGAAGCTTTCTTT
15	NA	TRBV19	NA	TRBJ2-5	CASSPRDSRGETQYF	TGTGCCAGTAGTCCCCGGGACTCTAGGGGAGAGACCCAGTACTTC
16	NA	TRBV5-1	many	TRBJ2-3	CASSLAPSAGTDTQYF	TGCGCCAGCAGCTTGGCCCCGAGTGCGGGCACAGATACGCAGTATTTT
15	NA	TRBV19	NA	TRBJ2-3	CASSGGGSFTDTQYF	TGTGCCAGTAGTGGAGGCGGATCCTTCACAGATACGCAGTATTTT
16	NA	TRBV18	NA	TRBJ2-7	CASSPPGVRRTHEQYF	TGTGCCAGCTCACCACCCGGGGTCAGGCGGACTCACGAGCAGTACTTC
14	NA	TRBV4-3	NA	TRBJ2-2	CASGKELGTGELFF	TGCGCCAGCGGAAAAGAGTTAGGGACCGGGGAGCTGTTTTTT
12	NA	TRBV6-1	NA	TRBJ2-1	CASSEWDNEQFF	TGTGCCAGCAGTGAATGGGACAATGAGCAGTTCTTC
14	NA	TRBV20-1	NA	TRBJ2-5	CSARDGQTWETQYF	TGCAGTGCTAGAGATGGCCAGACCTGGGAGACCCAGTACTTC
13	NA	TRBV6-1	few	TRBJ1-2	CASSIAGNYGYTF	TGTGCCAGCAGTATTGCGGGAAACTATGGCTACACCTTC
15	TRBD2	TRBV5-1	many	TRBJ2-1	CASSLDGGTYNEQFF	TGCGCCAGCAGCTTGGACGGGGGGACCTACAATGAGCAGTTCTTC
15	NA	TRBV7-9	many	TRBJ1-5	CASSLAGLPNQPQHF	TGTGCCAGCAGCTTAGCGGGTTTGCCGAATCAGCCCCAGCATTTT
14	TRBD1	TRBV3-1	many	TRBJ2-5	CASSRDRSQETQYF	TGTGCCAGCAGCCGGGACAGAAGCCAAGAGACCCAGTACTTC
18	NA	TRBV25-1	few	TRBJ1-4	CASSEGAWSHRRNEKLFF	TGTGCCAGCAGTGAAGGGGCGTGGAGTCACCGGAGGAATGAAAAACTGTTTTTT
15	TRBD1	TRBV6-1	few	TRBJ1-1	CASSPQGGAGTEAFF	TGTGCCAGCAGCCCCCAGGGGGGGGCGGGCACTGAAGCTTTCTTT
13	NA	TRBV11-2	many	TRBJ1-2	CASSSGEGYGYTF	TGTGCCAGCAGTTCCGGGGAAGGCTATGGCTACACCTTC
15	NA	TRBV5-1	few	TRBJ2-1	CASSSRDSPLLEQFF	TGCGCCAGCAGTAGCCGGGACTCCCCCCTCCTGGAGCAGTTCTTC
15	NA	TRBV6-1	many	TRBJ2-1	CASTRDSWDRNEQFF	TGTGCCAGCACCCGGGACTCCTGGGACCGGAATGAGCAGTTCTTC
16	TRBD2	TRBV20-1	many	TRBJ2-3	CSALWAGGPSTDTQYF	TGCAGTGCTTTGTGGGCGGGGGGGCCGAGCACAGATACGCAGTATTTT
13	NA	TRBV4-1	NA	TRBJ1-1	CASSHPDGNEAFF	TGCGCCAGCAGCCACCCCGACGGAAATGAAGCTTTCTTT
13	NA	TRBV13	many	TRBJ1-6	CASSPRAPTSLHF	TGTGCCAGCAGCCCCCGGGCCCCGACCTCCCTCCACTTT
14	TRBD1	TRBV6-4	NA	TRBJ1-2	CASSPTGGVEGYTF	TGTGCCAGCAGCCCGACAGGGGGCGTGGAGGGCTACACCTTC